A single sample is the source of the 14 T cell receptor beta chains below, sequenced in a study of blood T cell repertoires in COVID-19. Libraries were prepared by immunoSEQ multiplex PCR; TCRdb keeps only in-frame clonotypes and omits some of them. The data show around 300,000 clones, around 90% seen once. Source material: peripheral blood. These receptors were taken from a man between 45 and 60 years old with acute or convalescent COVID-19.

A word on this clone: At one end the junction does not follow the germline gene, possibly because of a read error. The gene calls are TRBV6-5 and TRBJ1-1, with 7 nucleotides matching TRBD1. The V gene's germline CDR1 is MNHEY and CDR2 SVGAGI. There are 14 residues in the CDR3. Written as DNA, the CDR3 is TGTGCCAGCAGGCTCACAGGGGTGAAGACTGAAGCTTTCTTT. Residues: CASRLTGVKTEAFF.

This clone occurred once. This rearrangement joins TRBV11-1 to TRBJ2-7; D ambiguous. V was pared by 6 bases and J by 4 bases, with 19 bases between. CDR1 SGHAT and CDR2 FQDESV come from the germline V gene (reference sequence). The CDR3 spans 15 residues. The chain's CDR3 is CASRAGPNIRYEQYF. The CDR3 DNA reads as TGTGCCAGCAGGGCTGGGCCGAACATAAGGTACGAGCAGTACTTC. Looking up the rest from reference TRBV11-1 and TRBJ2-7 gives the full variable domain: EAEVAQSPRYKITEKSQAVAFWCDPISGHATLYWYRQILGQGPELLVQFQDESVVDDSQLPKDRFSAERLKGVDSTLKIQPAELGDSAMYLCASRAGPNIRYEQYFGPGTRLTVT.

The V and J genes are TRBV19 and TRBJ1-1; D may be TRBD1 (6 bases). Germline assignment: CDR1 LNHDA and CDR2 SQIVND (reference sequence). This CDR3 has 13 residues. The V end was cut by 6 bases, the J end by 1 base, with 9 bases between. CDR3 coding DNA: TGTGCCAGTAGGCGGGGGCGGAACACTGAAGCTTTCTTT. It codes for CASRRGRNTEAFF.

This clone was seen once. This rearrangement joins TRBV30 to TRBJ2-2; maybe TRBD2 (6 bases). With 4 bases removed from V and 3 bases from J, the gap between germline ends came to 12 bases. The V gene's germline CDR1 is GTSNPN and CDR2 SVGIG (reference sequence). This CDR3 contains 14 residues. CDR3 protein: CAWTAGSYTGELFF. The CDR3 nucleotides are TGTGCCTGGACTGCGGGGAGTTACACCGGGGAGCTGTTTTTT.

The V call is TRBV5-1, the J call TRBJ2-7; 8 bases are a match to TRBD1. J gave up 3 bases and V 0 bases, and 2 bases lay outside the gene matches. The length of the CDR3 is 14 residues. Germline V gene lookup returns CDR1 SGHRS and CDR2 YFSETQ. Here the CDR3 reads CASSLDRGVYEQYF. The CDR3 nucleotides are TGCGCCAGCAGCTTGGACAGGGGGGTCTACGAGCAGTACTTC.

The chain employs TRBV2 and TRBJ1-2; the match to TRBD1 covers 9 bases. Germline V gives CDR1 SNHLY, CDR2 FYNNEI. The V segment lost 4 bases and the J segment 8 bases; nucleotides outside the gene matches: 14. CDR3 length: 16 amino acids. The CDR3 region has the DNA TGTGCCAGCAGTGCGGGACAGGGAACCCCTCACCGGGGCTACACCTTC. Amino acids: CASSAGQGTPHRGYTF.

V gene TRBV5-4 combines with J gene TRBJ1-3; no firm D call. V was pared by 0 bases and J by 0 bases, with 7 bases between. Germline V gene lookup returns CDR1 SGHNT and CDR2 YYREEE (reference sequence). This CDR3 is 15 amino acids long. For the CDR3, the DNA is TGTGCCAGCAGCTTGGAGCTCATCTCTGGAAACACCATATATTTT. Amino acid sequence: CASSLELISGNTIYF.

The gene calls are TRBV7-8 and TRBJ1-5; D may be TRBD1 (5 bases). V lost 4 bases and J 3 bases, leaving 10 bases between the germline ends. This CDR3 is 14 amino acids long. From germline, CDR1 is SGHVS and CDR2 FQNEAQ. CDR3 sequence: CASSSQGYNQPQHF. The DNA of the CDR3 is TGTGCCAGCAGCTCCCAGGGATACAATCAGCCCCAGCATTTT.

V gene TRBV9 combines with J gene TRBJ2-3; a weak D match, TRBD1 (5 bases). Germline loops: CDR1 SGDLS, CDR2 YYNGEE. V was shortened by 1 base and J by 5 bases, with 14 bases between the two germline ends. The CDR3 length is 15 residues. As DNA, the CDR3 is TGTGCCAGCAGCGTAAGGCAGGGTTACGGAGATACGCAGTATTTT. It is translated as CASSVRQGYGDTQYF.

The V and J genes are TRBV7-9 and TRBJ2-1; D is unclear. V was pared by 3 bases and J by 6 bases, with 6 bases between. CDR3 size: 12 residues. Germline loops: CDR1 SEHNR, CDR2 FQNEAQ (reference sequence). The CDR3 is CASSFRVNEQFF. The CDR3 DNA reads TGTGCCAGCAGCTTCCGGGTCAATGAGCAGTTCTTC.

The J gene is TRBJ2-7, the V gene TRBV2; maybe TRBD1 (5 bases). CDR3 length equals 12 residues. The V and J ends lost 1 base and 6 bases respectively, with 7 bases between them. Germline lookup yields CDR1 SNHLY and CDR2 FYNNEI. CDR3 amino acids: CASSEGQGEQYF. The CDR3 coding sequence is TGTGCCAGCAGTGAAGGGCAGGGCGAGCAGTACTTC. Complete variable domain (other parts from reference TRBV2 and TRBJ2-7): EPEVTQTPSHQVTQMGQEVILRCVPISNHLYFYWYRQILGQKVEFLVSFYNNEISEKSEIFDDQFSVERPDGSNFTLKIRSTKLEDSAMYFCASSEGQGEQYFGPGTRLTVT.

This chain joins TRBV5-6 and TRBJ2-5; TRBD1 agrees at 8 bases. With V trimmed by 5 bases and J by 4 bases, 1 base remained unmatched. The CDR3 totals 12 residues. In germline, CDR1 is SGHDT, CDR2 YYEEEE. Here the CDR3 reads CASRGQVETQYF. The CDR3 DNA follows: TGTGCCAGCAGGGGACAGGTAGAGACCCAGTACTTC.

The CDR3 loop reads CASGRGSSYNEQFF. DNA of the CDR3: TGTGCCAGCGGTCGGGGGAGCTCCTACAATGAGCAGTTCTTC. The chain uses TRBV2 and TRBJ2-1, with a weak D call TRBD2 (6 bases). CDR1 is SNHLY, CDR2 FYNNEI, per germline. V shed 8 bases and J shed 0 bases, with 11 bases lying between them. The CDR3 length is 14 residues.

V gene TRBV19 combines with J gene TRBJ1-2; TRBD1 is a possible D gene (5 bases). This CDR3 has 13 residues. Germline V gene lookup returns CDR1 LNHDA and CDR2 SQIVND (reference sequence). Trimming took 3 bases from V and 6 from J, leaving 11 bases between them. This CDR3 reads CASSMSREDGYTF. In nucleotides, the CDR3 is TGTGCCAGTAGTATGTCCAGGGAGGATGGCTACACCTTC.